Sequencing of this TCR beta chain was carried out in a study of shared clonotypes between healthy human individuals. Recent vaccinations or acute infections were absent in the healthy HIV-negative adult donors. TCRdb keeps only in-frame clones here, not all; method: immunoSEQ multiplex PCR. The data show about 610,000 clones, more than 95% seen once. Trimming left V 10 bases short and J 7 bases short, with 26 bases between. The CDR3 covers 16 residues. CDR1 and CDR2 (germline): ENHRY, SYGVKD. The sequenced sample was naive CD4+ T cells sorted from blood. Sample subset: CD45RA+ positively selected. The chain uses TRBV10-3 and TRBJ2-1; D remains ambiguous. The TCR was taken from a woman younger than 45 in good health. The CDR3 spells CATKESPETSWNEQFF. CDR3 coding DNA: TGTGCCACTAAAGAAAGCCCCGAGACCAGTTGGAATGAGCAGTTCTTC.